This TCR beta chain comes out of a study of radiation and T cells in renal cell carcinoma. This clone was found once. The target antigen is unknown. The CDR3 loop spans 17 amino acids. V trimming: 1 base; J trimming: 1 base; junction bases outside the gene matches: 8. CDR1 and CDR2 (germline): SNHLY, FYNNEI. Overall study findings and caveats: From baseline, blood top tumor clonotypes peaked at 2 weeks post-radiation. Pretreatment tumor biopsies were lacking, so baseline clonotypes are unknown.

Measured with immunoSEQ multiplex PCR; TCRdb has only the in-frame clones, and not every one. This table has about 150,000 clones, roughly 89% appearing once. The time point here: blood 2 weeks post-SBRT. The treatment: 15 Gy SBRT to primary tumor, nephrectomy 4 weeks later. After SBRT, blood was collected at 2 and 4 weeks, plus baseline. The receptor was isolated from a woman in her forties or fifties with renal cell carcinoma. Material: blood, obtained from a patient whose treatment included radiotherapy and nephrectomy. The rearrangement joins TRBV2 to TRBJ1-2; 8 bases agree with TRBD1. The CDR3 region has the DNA TGTGCCAGCAGTGAAGGAAGCAGGACAGGGTTTAACTATGGCTACACCTTC. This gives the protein CASSEGSRTGFNYGYTF.